A single T cell receptor beta chain is shown here with its context. In its sample, this clonotype was seen many times. What antigen it recognizes has not been identified. Base qualities are not at hand, and no much larger clone is one base apart. The listed sequencing device is Illumina HiSeq 1500. TCRdb trimmed public reads at Q25 via fastp, called clones via MiXCR and kept in-frame beta chains. Rows are unified per CDR3 protein, each entry keeping the most common DNA and genes. Across this sample there are over 90,000 distinct CDR3 sequences, with 16% seen only once. The ten largest clones add up to 8% of the sample. The data are from a study of T cell repertoires in cytomegalovirus infection (dated by TCRdb to between 2018 and 2021). Describing the broader study: Because public TCR beta signatures pointed to carriage of CMV infection together with the matching HLA type, the HLA type of each donor mattered for the analysis.

V is shortened by 1 base, J by 4 bases, and the region joining them spans 17 bases. The CDR3 spans 16 residues, from the cysteine through the phenylalanine. Only CDR3 DNA is held: 48 bases, read in frame from base 1. The germline V gene yields SGHVS for CDR1 and FQNEAQ for CDR2. General study outcomes and caveats: The ex vivo response was dominated by HLA-C-restricted CMV-specific TCR beta clonotypes, and the single most frequent clonotype in two of eight donors was supplied by these HLA-C-restricted clonotypes. In both this cohort and an independent roughly 330-donor cohort, the cumulative frequency of public TCR beta family members distinguished carriers of CMV infection plus the relevant HLA type.

This receptor was taken from a human donor in good health (CMV status not recorded). Some clones in this sample may be carry-over from other donors' samples. The sequence joins TRBV7-8 to TRBJ2-7, with TRBD1 as a weak D call on 6 bases. The material sequenced was PBMCs. The CDR3 protein: CASSLETGHLQYEQYF. The sequenced DNA is TGTGCCAGCAGCTTAGAGACAGGCCATTTACAGTACGAGCAGTACTTC.